This T cell receptor beta chain comes out of a study of shared clonotypes between healthy human individuals. This clone was found once. A deep-level run was used for the assay. In the authors' methods: Junction-only immunoSEQ data arrived without quality scores, meaning filtering differed. The data were produced by immunoSEQ multiplex PCR, yet TCRdb's version contains in-frame clones alone and is incomplete. D and trimming come from the DNA, and the V and J calls and clone size come from that table. The sample lists a few million clones; over 85% were seen once. Germline V CDR1 and CDR2: SGHVS, FQNEAQ. The V gene end was trimmed by 0 bases and the J gene end by 5 bases; junction bases not matched to a gene: 6. The CDR3 totals 15 residues. The donors, healthy adults who were HIV-negative, had experienced no recent acute infections or vaccinations. Investigators divided CD4+ cells into CD45RA+ naive and CD45RA-negative memory subsets.

The TCR originated in a young man in good health. Some clones in this sample may be carry-over from other donors' samples. The V gene is TRBV7-8, the J gene TRBJ1-1; TRBD1 matches 7 bases. What was sequenced was naive CD4+ T cells from PBMCs. The subset here: CD45RA+ positively selected. The CDR3 loop is CASSLARQGRTEAFF. CDR3 nucleotide sequence: TGTGCCAGCAGCTTAGCCAGACAGGGAAGGACTGAAGCTTTCTTT. Combining the CDR3 with reference TRBV7-8 and TRBJ1-1 gives the whole variable domain GAGVSQSPRYKVAKRGQDVALRCDPISGHVSLFWYQQALGQGPEFLTYFQNEAQLDKSGLPSDRFFAERPEGSVSTLKIQRTQQEDSAVYLCASSLARQGRTEAFFGQGTRLTVV.